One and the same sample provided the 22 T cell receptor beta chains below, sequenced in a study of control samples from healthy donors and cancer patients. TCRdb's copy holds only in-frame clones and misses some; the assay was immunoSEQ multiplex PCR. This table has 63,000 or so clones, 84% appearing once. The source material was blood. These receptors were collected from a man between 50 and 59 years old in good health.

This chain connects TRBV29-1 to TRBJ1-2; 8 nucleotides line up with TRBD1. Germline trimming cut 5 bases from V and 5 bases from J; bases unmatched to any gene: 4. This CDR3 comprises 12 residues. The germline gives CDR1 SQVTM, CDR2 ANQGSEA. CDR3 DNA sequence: TGCAGCGTTACCACAGGGGGATATGGCTACACCTTC. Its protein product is CSVTTGGYGYTF.

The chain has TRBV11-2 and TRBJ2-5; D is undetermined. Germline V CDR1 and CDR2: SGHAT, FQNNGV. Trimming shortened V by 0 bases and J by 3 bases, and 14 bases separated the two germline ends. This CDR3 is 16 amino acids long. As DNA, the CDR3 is TGTGCCAGCAGCTTAGATCCGGTACACCGAGAAGAGACCCAGTACTTC. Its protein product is CASSLDPVHREETQYF.

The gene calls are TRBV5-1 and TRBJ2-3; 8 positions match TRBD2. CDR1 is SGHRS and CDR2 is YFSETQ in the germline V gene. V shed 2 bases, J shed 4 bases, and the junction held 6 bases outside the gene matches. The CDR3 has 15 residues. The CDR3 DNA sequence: TGCGCCAGCAGCTTACAGCGGGAGAGGGCAGATACGCAGTATTTT. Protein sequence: CASSLQRERADTQYF.

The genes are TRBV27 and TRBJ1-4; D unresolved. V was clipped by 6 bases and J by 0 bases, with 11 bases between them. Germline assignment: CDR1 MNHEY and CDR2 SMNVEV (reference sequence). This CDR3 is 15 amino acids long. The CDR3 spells CASSNRPATNEKLFF. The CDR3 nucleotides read TGTGCCAGCAGCAATAGACCTGCAACTAATGAAAAACTGTTTTTT.

CDR3 region: CASSVGGQMGNGYTF. The CDR3, as DNA: TGTGCCAGCAGCGTAGGCGGCCAAATGGGAAATGGCTACACCTTC. The V and J genes are TRBV9 and TRBJ1-2; D gene unclear. V was shortened by 0 bases and J by 6 bases, with 15 bases between the two germline ends. CDR1 and CDR2 from the germline V gene are SGDLS and YYNGEE. The CDR3 totals 15 residues.

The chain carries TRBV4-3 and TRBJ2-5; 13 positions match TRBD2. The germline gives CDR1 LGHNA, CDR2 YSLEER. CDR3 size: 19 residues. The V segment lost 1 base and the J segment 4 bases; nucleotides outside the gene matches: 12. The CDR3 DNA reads TGCGCCAGCAGCCAAGCTCCCGAACTAGCGGGGGGGTTAGGAGAGACCCAGTACTTC. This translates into CASSQAPELAGGLGETQYF.

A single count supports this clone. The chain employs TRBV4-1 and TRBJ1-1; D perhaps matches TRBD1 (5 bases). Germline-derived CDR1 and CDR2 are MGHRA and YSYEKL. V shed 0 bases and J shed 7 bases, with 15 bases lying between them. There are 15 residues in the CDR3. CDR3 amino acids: CASSQEARGDSEAFF. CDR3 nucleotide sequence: TGCGCCAGCAGCCAAGAAGCAAGGGGCGATAGTGAAGCTTTCTTT.

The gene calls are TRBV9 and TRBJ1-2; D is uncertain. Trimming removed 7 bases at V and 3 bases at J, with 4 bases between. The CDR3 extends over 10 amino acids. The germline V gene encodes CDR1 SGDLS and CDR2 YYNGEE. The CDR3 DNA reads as TGTGCCAGCGGCGACTATGGCTACACCTTC. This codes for CASGDYGYTF.

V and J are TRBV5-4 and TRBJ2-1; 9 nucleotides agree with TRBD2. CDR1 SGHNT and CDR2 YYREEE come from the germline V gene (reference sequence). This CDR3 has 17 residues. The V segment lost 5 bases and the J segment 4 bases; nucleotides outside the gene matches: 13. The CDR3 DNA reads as TGTGCCAGCAGGGCGGGAGGGCCCTCTTTCCTGTACAATGAGCAGTTCTTC. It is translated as CASRAGGPSFLYNEQFF.

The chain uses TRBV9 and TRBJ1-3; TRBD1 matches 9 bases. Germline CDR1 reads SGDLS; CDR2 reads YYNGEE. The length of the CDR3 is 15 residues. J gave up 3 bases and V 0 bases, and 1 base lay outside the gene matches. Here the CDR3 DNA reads TGTGCCAGCAGCGTAGGACAGGGGGGTGGAAACACCATATATTTT. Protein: CASSVGQGGGNTIYF.

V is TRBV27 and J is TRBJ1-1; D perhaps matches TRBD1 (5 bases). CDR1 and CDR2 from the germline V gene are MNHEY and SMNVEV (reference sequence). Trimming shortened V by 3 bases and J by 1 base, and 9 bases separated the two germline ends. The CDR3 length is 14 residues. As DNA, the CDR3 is TGTGCCAGCAGTTTTTTGGGGGGGAACACTGAAGCTTTCTTT. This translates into CASSFLGGNTEAFF.

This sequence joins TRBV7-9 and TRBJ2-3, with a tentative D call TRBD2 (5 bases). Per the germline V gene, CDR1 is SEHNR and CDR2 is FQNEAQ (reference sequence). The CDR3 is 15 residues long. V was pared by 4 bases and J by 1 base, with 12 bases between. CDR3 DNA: TGTGCCAGCAGCTCTCCTAAGGGAGGCACAGATACGCAGTATTTT. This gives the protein CASSSPKGGTDTQYF.

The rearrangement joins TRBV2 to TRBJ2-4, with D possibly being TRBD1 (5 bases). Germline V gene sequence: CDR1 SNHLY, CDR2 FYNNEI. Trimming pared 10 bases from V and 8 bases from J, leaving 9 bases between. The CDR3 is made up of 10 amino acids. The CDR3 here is CAITTDIQYF. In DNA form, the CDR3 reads TGTGCCATCACGACAGACATTCAGTACTTC.

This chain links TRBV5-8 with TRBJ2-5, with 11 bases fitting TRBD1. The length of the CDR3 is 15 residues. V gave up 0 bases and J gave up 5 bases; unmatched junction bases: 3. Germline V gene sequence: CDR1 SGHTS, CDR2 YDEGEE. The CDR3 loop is CASSLGTGGAETQYF. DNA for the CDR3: TGTGCCAGCAGCTTGGGGACAGGGGGCGCGGAGACCCAGTACTTC.

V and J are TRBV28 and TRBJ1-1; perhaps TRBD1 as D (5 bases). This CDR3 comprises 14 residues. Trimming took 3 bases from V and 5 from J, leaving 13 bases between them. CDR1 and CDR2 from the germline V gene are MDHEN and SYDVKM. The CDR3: CASSLGGLSTEAFF. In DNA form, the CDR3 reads TGTGCCAGCAGTTTGGGGGGATTGTCGACTGAAGCTTTCTTT.

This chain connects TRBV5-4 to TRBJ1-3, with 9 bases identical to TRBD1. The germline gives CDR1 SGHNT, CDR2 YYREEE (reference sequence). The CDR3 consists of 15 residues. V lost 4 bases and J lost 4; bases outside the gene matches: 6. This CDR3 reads CASSAGTGTGNTIYF. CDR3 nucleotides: TGTGCCAGCAGCGCTGGGACAGGGACAGGAAACACCATATATTTT.

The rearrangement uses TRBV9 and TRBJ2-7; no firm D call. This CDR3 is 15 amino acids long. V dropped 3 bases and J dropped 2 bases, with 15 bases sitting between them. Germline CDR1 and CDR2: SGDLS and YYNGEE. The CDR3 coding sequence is TGTGCCAGCAGCGCCTCAGGTTCAGGAGCCTACGAGCAGTACTTC. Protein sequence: CASSASGSGAYEQYF.

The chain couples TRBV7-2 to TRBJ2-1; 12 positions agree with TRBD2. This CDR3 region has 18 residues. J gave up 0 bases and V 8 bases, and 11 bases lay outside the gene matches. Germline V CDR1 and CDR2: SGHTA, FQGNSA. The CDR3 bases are TGTGCCAGCGATCAACTAGCGGGAGGTATTAGCTCCTACAATGAGCAGTTCTTC. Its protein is CASDQLAGGISSYNEQFF.

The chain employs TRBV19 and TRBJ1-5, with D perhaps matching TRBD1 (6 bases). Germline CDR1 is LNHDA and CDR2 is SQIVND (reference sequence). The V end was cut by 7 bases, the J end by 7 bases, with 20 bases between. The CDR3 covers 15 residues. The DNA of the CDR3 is TGTGCCAGTATGCTCCAATCGGGGGCAGGGCAGCCCCAGCATTTT. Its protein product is CASMLQSGAGQPQHF.

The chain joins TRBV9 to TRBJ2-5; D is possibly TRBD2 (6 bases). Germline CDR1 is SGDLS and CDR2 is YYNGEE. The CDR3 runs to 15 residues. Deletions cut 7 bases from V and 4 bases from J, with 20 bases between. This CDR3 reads CASAPGGGNLETQYF. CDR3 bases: TGTGCCAGCGCTCCCGGTGGGGGGAACCTAGAGACCCAGTACTTC.

This CDR3 is CASSYRTGGPKNIQYF. The CDR3, as DNA: TGTGCCAGTAGTTATAGGACAGGGGGACCCAAAAACATTCAGTACTTC. The J gene is TRBJ2-4, the V gene TRBV19; 10 bases fit TRBD1. The CDR3 spans 16 residues. Germline CDR1 and CDR2: LNHDA and SQIVND (reference sequence). Unmatched junction bases numbered 6, after V lost 5 bases and J lost 2 bases.

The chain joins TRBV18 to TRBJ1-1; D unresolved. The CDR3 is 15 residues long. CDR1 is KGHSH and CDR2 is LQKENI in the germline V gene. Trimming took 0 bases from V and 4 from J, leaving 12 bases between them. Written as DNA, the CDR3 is TGTGCCAGCTCACCACCAACATTGGGGAGCACTGAAGCTTTCTTT. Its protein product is CASSPPTLGSTEAFF.